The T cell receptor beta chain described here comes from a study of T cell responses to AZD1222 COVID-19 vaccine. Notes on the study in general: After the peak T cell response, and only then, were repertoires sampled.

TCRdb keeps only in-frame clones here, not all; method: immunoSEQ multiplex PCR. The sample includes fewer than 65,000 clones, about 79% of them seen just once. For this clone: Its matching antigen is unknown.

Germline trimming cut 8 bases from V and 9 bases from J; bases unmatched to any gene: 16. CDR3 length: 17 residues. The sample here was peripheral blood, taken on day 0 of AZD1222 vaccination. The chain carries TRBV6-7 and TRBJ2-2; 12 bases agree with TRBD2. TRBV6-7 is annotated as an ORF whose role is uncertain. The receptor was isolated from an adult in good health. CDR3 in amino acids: CASPSGRARGGYRELFF. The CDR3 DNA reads TGTGCCAGCCCTAGCGGGAGGGCAAGAGGCGGCTACAGGGAGCTGTTTTTT.